The entry that follows covers one TCR beta chain sequence. In the authors' methods: The authors estimated nucleated cell counts from reference gene primer amplification. Assay used: immunoSEQ multiplex PCR; TCRdb lists only in-frame clones, some missing. Clone size and V and J calls were adopted from that table, with D and trimming inferred from the DNA. The sample carries some 260,000 clones, around four fifths recorded once. CDR1 LGHDT and CDR2 YNNKEL come from the germline V gene (reference sequence). The V gene end was trimmed by 6 bases and the J gene end by 1 base; junction bases not matched to a gene: 5. The CDR3 extends over 14 amino acids. This sample was taken from a study of blood T cell repertoires in COVID-19. Turning to the study itself: Acute-phase and convalescent COVID-19 samples originated in the United States, Italy and Spain. In each case, the material was cDNA or gDNA derived from T cells, B-cell-depleted T cells, or PBMCs.

Material: peripheral blood. This receptor was obtained from a woman aged 40-49 years with active or convalescent COVID-19. The V gene is TRBV3-1 (or the pseudogene TRBV3-2), the J gene TRBJ1-1, with 7 nucleotides matching TRBD1. Written as DNA, the CDR3 is TGTGCCAGCAGTTACAGGGGCGGGAACACTGAAGCTTTCTTT. Its protein product is CASSYRGGNTEAFF.